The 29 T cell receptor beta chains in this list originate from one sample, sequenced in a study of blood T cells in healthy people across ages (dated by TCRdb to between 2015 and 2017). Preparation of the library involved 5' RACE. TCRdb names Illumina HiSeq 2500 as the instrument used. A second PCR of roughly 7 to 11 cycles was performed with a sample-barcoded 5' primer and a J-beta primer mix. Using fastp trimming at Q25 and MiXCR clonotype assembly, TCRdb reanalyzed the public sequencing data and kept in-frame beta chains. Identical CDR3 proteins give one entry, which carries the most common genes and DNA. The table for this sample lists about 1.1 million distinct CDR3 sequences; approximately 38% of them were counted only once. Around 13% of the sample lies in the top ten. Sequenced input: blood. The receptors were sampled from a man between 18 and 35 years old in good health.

The CDR3 is CASSLDVGSPNTEAFF. The CDR3 nucleotides read TGCGCCAGCAGCTTGGACGTTGGCAGCCCGAACACTGAAGCTTTCTTT. J is TRBJ1-1 and V is TRBV5-1; D call uncertain. The CDR3 consists of 16 residues. Germline-derived CDR1 and CDR2 are SGHRS and YFSETQ. V was cut by 0 bases and J by 1 base, with 13 bases left in between.

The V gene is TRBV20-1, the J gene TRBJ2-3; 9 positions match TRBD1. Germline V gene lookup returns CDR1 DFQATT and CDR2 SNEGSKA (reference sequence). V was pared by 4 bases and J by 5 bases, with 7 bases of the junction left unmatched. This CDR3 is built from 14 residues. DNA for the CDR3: TGCAGTGCTACACACAGGGGGCCGGGAGATACGCAGTATTTT. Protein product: CSATHRGPGDTQYF.

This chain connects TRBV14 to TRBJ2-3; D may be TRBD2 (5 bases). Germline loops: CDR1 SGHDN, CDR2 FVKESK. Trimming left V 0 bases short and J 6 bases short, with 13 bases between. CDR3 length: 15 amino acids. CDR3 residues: CASSQDPTGWDTQYF. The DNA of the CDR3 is TGTGCCAGCAGCCAAGATCCTACGGGGTGGGATACGCAGTATTTT.

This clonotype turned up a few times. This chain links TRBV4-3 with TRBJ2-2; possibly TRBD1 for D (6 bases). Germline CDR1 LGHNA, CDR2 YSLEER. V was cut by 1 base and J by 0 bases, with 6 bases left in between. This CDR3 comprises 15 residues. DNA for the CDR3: TGCGCCAGCAGCCAAGGGACAGCGAACACCGGGGAGCTGTTTTTT. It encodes CASSQGTANTGELFF.

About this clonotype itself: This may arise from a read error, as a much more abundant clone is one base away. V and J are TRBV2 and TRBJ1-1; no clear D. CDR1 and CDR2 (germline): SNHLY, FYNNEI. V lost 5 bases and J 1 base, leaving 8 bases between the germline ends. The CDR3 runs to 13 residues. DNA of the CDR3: TGTGCCAGCAGTCGGAAAGAGAACACTGAAGCTTTCTTT. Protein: CASSRKENTEAFF.

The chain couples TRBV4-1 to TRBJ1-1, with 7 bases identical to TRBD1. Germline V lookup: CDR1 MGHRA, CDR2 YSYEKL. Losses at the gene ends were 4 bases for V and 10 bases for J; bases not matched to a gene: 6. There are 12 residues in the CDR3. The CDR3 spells CASSPQGNGAFF. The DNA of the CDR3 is TGCGCCAGCAGCCCACAGGGGAATGGAGCTTTCTTT.

CDR3 protein: CASSPTVGPQHF. The CDR3 nucleotides read TGTGCCAGCAGTCCCACCGTAGGGCCCCAGCATTTT. The chain links TRBV27 to TRBJ1-5, with D unresolved. Trimming left V 5 bases short and J 9 bases short, with 11 bases between. Per the germline V gene, CDR1 is MNHEY and CDR2 is SMNVEV (reference sequence). This CDR3 is 12 amino acids long.

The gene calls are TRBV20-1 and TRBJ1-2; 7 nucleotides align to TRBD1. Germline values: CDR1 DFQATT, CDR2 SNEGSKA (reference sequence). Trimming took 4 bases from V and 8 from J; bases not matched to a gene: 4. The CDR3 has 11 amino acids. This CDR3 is CSAKTGWGYTF. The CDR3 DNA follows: TGCAGTGCTAAGACAGGGTGGGGCTACACCTTC.

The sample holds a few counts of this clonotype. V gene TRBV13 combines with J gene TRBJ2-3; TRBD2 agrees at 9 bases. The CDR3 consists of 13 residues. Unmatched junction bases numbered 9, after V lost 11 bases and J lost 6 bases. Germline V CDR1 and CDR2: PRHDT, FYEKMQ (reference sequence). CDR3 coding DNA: TGTGCCCAGAGGCTAGCGGGGAGGGATACGCAGTATTTT. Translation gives CAQRLAGRDTQYF.

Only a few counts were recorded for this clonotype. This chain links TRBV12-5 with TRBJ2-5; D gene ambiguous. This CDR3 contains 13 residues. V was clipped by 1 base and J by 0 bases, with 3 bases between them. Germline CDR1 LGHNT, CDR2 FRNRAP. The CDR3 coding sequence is TGTGCTAGTGGTTTGGCATACCAAGAGACCCAGTACTTC. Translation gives CASGLAYQETQYF.

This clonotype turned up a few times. As DNA, the CDR3 is TGTGCCTGGAGTGTACCGGGACAACTCTATAATTCACCCCTCCACTTT. Amino acid sequence: CAWSVPGQLYNSPLHF. The V gene is TRBV30, the J gene TRBJ1-6; possible D gene TRBD1, 6 bases. The CDR3 runs to 16 residues. Germline V gives CDR1 GTSNPN, CDR2 SVGIG (reference sequence). With 0 bases removed from V and 3 bases from J, the gap between germline ends came to 12 bases.

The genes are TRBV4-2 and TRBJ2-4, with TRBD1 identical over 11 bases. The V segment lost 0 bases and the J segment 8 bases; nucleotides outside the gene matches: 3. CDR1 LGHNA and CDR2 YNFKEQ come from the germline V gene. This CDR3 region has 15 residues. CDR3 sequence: CASSQDRDRGDIQYF. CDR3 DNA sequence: TGTGCCAGCAGCCAAGATAGGGACAGGGGGGACATTCAGTACTTC.

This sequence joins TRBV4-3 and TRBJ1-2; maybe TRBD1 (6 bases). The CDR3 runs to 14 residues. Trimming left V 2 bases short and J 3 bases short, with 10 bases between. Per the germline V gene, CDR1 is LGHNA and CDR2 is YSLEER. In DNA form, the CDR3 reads TGCGCCAGCAGCCAACGGGCAGGGGACTATGGCTACACCTTC. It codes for CASSQRAGDYGYTF.

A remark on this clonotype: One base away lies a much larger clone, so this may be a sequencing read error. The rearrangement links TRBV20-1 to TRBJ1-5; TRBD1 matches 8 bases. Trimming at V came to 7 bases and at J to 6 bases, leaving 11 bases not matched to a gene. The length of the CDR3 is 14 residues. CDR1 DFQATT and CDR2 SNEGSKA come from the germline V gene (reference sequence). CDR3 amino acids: CSVADRGGGQPQHF. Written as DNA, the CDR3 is TGCAGTGTCGCCGACAGGGGAGGTGGTCAGCCCCAGCATTTT.

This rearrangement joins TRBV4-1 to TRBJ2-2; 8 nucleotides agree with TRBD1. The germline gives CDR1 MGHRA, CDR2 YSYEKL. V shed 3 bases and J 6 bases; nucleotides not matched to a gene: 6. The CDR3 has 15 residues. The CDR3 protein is CASSHPDRVAGELFF. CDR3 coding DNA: TGCGCCAGCAGCCACCCGGACAGGGTGGCCGGGGAGCTGTTTTTT.

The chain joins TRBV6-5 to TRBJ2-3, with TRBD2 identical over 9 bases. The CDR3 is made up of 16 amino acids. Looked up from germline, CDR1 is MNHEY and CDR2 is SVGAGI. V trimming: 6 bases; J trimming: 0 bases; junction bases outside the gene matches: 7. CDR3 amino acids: CASSLGTSPSTDTQYF. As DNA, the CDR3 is TGTGCCAGCAGCCTCGGGACTAGCCCTAGCACAGATACGCAGTATTTT.

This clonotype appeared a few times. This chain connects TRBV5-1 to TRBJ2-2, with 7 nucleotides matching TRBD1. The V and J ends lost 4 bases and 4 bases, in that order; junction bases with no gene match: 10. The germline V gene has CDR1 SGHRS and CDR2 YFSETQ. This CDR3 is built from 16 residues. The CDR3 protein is CASSGTTGFSTGELFF. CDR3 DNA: TGCGCCAGCAGCGGAACGACAGGGTTTAGCACCGGGGAGCTGTTTTTT.

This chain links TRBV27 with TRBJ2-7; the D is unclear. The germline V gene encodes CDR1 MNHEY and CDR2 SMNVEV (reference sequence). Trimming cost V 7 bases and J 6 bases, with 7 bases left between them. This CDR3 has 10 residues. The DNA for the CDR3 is TGTGCCAGCATTGGTGTCGAGCAGTACTTC. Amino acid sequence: CASIGVEQYF.

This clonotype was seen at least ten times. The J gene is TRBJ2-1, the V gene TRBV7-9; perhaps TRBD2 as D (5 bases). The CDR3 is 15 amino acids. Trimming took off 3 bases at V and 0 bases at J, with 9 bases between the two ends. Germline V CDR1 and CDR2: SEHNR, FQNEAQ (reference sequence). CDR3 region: CASSFSDSSYNEQFF. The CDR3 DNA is TGTGCCAGCAGCTTTAGCGATTCCTCCTACAATGAGCAGTTCTTC.

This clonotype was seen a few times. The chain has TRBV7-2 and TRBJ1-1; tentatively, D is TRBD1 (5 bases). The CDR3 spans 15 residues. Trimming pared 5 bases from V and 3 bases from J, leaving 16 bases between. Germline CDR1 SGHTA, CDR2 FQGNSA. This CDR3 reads CASSPSRGSDTEAFF. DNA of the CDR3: TGTGCCAGCAGCCCGAGTAGGGGATCGGACACTGAAGCTTTCTTT.

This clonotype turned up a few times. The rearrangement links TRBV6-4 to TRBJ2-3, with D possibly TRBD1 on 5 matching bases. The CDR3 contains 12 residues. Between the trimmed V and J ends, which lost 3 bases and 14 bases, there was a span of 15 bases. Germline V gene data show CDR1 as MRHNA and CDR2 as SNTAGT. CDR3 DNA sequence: TGTGCCAGCAGTGAATCTACAGGTATTGCGTATTTT. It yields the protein CASSESTGIAYF.

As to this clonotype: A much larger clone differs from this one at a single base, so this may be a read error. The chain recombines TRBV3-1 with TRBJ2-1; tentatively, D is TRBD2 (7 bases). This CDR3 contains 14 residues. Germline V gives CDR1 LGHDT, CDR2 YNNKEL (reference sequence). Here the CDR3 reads CAGSQEGGGCEQFF. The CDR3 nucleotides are TGTGCCGGCAGCCAAGAGGGCGGGGGCTGTGAGCAGTTCTTC.

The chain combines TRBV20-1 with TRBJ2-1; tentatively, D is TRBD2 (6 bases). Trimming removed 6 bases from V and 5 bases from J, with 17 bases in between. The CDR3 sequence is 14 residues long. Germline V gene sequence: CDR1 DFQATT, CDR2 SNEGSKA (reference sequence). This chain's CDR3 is CSAPPGTGNNEQFF. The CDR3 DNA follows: TGCAGTGCCCCCCCCGGGACTGGAAACAATGAGCAGTTCTTC.

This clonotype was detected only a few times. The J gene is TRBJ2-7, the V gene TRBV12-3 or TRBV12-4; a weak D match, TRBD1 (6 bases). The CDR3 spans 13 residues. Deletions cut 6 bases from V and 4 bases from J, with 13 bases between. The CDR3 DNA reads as TGTGCCAGCAGGTCCGGGACAAAATACGAGCAGTACTTC. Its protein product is CASRSGTKYEQYF.

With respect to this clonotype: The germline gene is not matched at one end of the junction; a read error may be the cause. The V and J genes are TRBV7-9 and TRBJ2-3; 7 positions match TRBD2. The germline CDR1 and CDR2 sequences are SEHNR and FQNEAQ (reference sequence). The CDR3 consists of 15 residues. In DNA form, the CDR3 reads TGTGCCAGCAGCTTCTGGGAGACTAGCACAGATAGGCAGTATTTT. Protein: CASSFWETSTDRQYF.

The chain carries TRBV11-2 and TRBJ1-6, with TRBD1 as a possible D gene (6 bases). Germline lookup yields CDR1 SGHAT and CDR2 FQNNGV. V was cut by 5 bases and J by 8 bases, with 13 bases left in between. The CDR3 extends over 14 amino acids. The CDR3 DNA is TGTGCCAGCAGCGGGGCCAGGGGTTATTCACCCCTCCACTTT. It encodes CASSGARGYSPLHF.

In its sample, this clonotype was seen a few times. The CDR3 sequence is CASSYTRRSYGYTF. The CDR3 nucleotides read TGTGCCAGCAGTTATACTCGACGAAGCTATGGCTACACCTTC. The chain carries TRBV6-5 and TRBJ1-2; D is undetermined. Germline CDR1 MNHEY, CDR2 SVGAGI. The CDR3 has 14 residues. Trimming removed 3 bases at V and 4 bases at J, with 12 bases between.

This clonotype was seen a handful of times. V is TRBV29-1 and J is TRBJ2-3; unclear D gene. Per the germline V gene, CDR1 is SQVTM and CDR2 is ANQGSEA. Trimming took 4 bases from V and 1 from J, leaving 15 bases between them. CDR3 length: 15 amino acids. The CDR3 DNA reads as TGCAGCGTTGTTGGACCAGGCGCTGGCACAGATACGCAGTATTTT. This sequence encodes CSVVGPGAGTDTQYF.

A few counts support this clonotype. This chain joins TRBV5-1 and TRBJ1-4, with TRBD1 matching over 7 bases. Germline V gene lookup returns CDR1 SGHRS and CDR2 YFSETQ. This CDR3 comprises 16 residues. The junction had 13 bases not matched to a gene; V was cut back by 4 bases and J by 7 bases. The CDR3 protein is CASSLRGDFGGEKLFF. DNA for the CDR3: TGCGCCAGCAGCCTCAGGGGGGATTTTGGAGGTGAAAAACTGTTTTTT.